Listed below are T cell receptor beta chains from one sample, sequenced in a study of beta chain features in type 1 diabetes. This table comes from immunoSEQ multiplex PCR, and its TCRdb copy is limited to in-frame clones, with some not included. The sample consists of hundreds of thousands of clones, about a tenth of them appearing once. Sequencing input: naive CD4+ T cells from blood. The receptors originated from a young man with type 1 diabetes. The conserved cysteine and the conserved F or W are not part of the CDR3 here.

v_call	j_call	cdr3_length	cdr3_aa
TRBV6-6	TRBJ2-1	10	ASSYSKAFGL
TRBV9	TRBJ1-1	11	ASSVVLNTEAF
TRBV30	TRBJ1-2	10	AWSMSNYGYT
TRBV4-1	TRBJ1-5	11	ASSQRTNQPQH
TRBV5-1	TRBJ2-7	9	ASSQGSEQY
TRBV18	TRBJ2-1	14	ASSPPGDRGYNEQF
TRBV20-1	TRBJ1-2	9	SARGGYGYT
TRBV30	TRBJ1-1	9	AWSAGSKAF
TRBV6-4	TRBJ2-2	12	ASSVQTNTGELF
TRBV14	TRBJ2-5	11	ASSLGTQETQY
TRBV19	TRBJ1-5	10	ASSGSNQPQH
TRBV4-1	TRBJ2-3	14	ASSQVAGGPQDTQY
TRBV29-1	TRBJ1-2	12	SVNRDTGSQGYT
TRBV9	TRBJ2-5	13	ASSGNHMVGETQY
TRBV14	TRBJ1-1	9	ASSTGAEAF
TRBV28	TRBJ2-7	12	ASSSGQDSYEQY
TRBV5-1	TRBJ2-4	13	ASSLEPGGGNIQY
TRBV6-6	TRBJ2-7	13	ASSYPPGQGYEQY
TRBV7-9	TRBJ2-2	13	ASTRRESNTGELF
TRBV19	TRBJ1-1	12	ASSIYGVNTEAF
TRBV29-1	TRBJ2-1	12	SVDEGAGGDEQF
TRBV7-8	TRBJ1-5	14	ASSLNRGLPNQPQH
TRBV28	TRBJ1-1	17	ASSLWGSPGHKSATEAF